Listed below are T cell receptor beta chains from one sample, sequenced in a study of radiation and T cells in renal cell carcinoma. TCRdb's copy holds only in-frame clones and misses some; the assay was immunoSEQ multiplex PCR. The table lists just over 95,000 clones, 70% to 85% of them singletons, with approximately 7.3% in the top ten. The source material was blood, sampled from a patient whose treatment included radiotherapy and nephrectomy. The origin of the receptors is a man between 60 and 70 years old with renal cell carcinoma. Each CDR3 is given with its conserved first and last residue. The order of the fields is clone size, J gene, V gene, D gene, CDR3 protein, CDR3 DNA. The D gene is left open where the match is weak. Rows give clone size only sometimes, using once, few, many, or a class for an expanded clone.

abundance: .; j_gene: TRBJ2-3; v_gene: TRBV7-7; d_gene: .; CDR3aa: CASSLDLTDTQYF; CDR3nt: TGTGCCAGCAGCTTGGACCTCACAGATACGCAGTATTTT
abundance: .; j_gene: TRBJ2-2; v_gene: TRBV6-1; d_gene: TRBD2; CDR3aa: CASSELAGNTGELFF; CDR3nt: TGTGCCAGCAGCGAACTAGCGGGGAACACCGGGGAGCTGTTTTTT
abundance: .; j_gene: TRBJ2-7; v_gene: TRBV11-2; d_gene: TRBD2; CDR3aa: CASSPRTSGVLSYEQYF; CDR3nt: TGTGCCAGCAGCCCCCGGACTAGCGGAGTACTATCTTACGAGCAGTACTTC
abundance: .; j_gene: TRBJ2-6; v_gene: TRBV29-1; d_gene: TRBD1; CDR3aa: CSVGESSGGLIGANVLTF; CDR3nt: TGCAGCGTTGGGGAATCATCAGGGGGCTTAATTGGGGCCAACGTCCTGACTTTC
abundance: once; j_gene: TRBJ2-1; v_gene: TRBV5-1; d_gene: TRBD2; CDR3aa: CASSPRTSGFDQAGYNEQFF; CDR3nt: TGCGCCAGCAGCCCCCGGACTAGCGGGTTCGATCAGGCGGGGTACAATGAGCAGTTCTTC
abundance: many; j_gene: TRBJ1-2; v_gene: TRBV7-2; d_gene: .; CDR3aa: CASSLEGGYGYTF; CDR3nt: TGTGCCAGCAGCTTAGAAGGCGGCTATGGCTACACCTTC
abundance: .; j_gene: TRBJ2-1; v_gene: TRBV9; d_gene: .; CDR3aa: CASGPGGNEQFF; CDR3nt: TGTGCCAGTGGACCTGGAGGGAATGAGCAGTTCTTC
abundance: .; j_gene: TRBJ2-1; v_gene: TRBV28; d_gene: TRBD2; CDR3aa: CASSLSPLGTSGRAVRFF; CDR3nt: TGTGCCAGCAGTTTAAGCCCGCTGGGGACTAGCGGGAGGGCCGTACGGTTCTTC
abundance: .; j_gene: TRBJ2-1; v_gene: TRBV14; d_gene: TRBD2; CDR3aa: CASSQFGGFYNEQFF; CDR3nt: TGTGCCAGCAGCCAATTCGGGGGGTTTTACAATGAGCAGTTCTTC
abundance: once; j_gene: TRBJ2-5; v_gene: TRBV2; d_gene: TRBD1; CDR3aa: CASSEAQGVAETQYF; CDR3nt: TGTGCCAGCAGTGAAGCCCAGGGGGTGGCAGAGACCCAGTACTTC
abundance: once; j_gene: TRBJ2-1; v_gene: TRBV18; d_gene: TRBD2; CDR3aa: CASSRREGRDEQFF; CDR3nt: TGTGCCAGCTCACGGCGGGAGGGCCGGGATGAGCAGTTCTTC
abundance: .; j_gene: TRBJ1-4; v_gene: TRBV30; d_gene: .; CDR3aa: CAGSSGATNEKLFF; CDR3nt: TGTGCCGGATCCTCGGGGGCAACTAATGAAAAACTGTTTTTT
abundance: once; j_gene: TRBJ2-7; v_gene: TRBV7-9; d_gene: TRBD2; CDR3aa: CASSLGGGSFYEQYF; CDR3nt: TGTGCCAGCAGCTTAGGAGGCGGGAGTTTCTACGAGCAGTACTTC
abundance: .; j_gene: TRBJ1-2; v_gene: TRBV4-2; d_gene: .; CDR3aa: CASSHPERGYGYTF; CDR3nt: TGTGCCAGCAGCCACCCCGAGAGGGGCTATGGCTACACCTTC
abundance: .; j_gene: TRBJ1-4; v_gene: TRBV27; d_gene: .; CDR3aa: CASSLGGGPTNEKLFF; CDR3nt: TGTGCCAGCAGTTTAGGGGGGGGGCCGACTAATGAAAAACTGTTTTTT
abundance: .; j_gene: TRBJ1-1; v_gene: TRBV27; d_gene: .; CDR3aa: CASSLGVAVRFGTEAFF; CDR3nt: TGTGCCAGCAGTTTGGGTGTGGCAGTACGTTTCGGCACTGAAGCTTTCTTT
abundance: .; j_gene: TRBJ2-4; v_gene: TRBV5-4; d_gene: TRBD2; CDR3aa: CASIPWGGNIQYF; CDR3nt: TGTGCCAGCATCCCCTGGGGGGGGAACATTCAGTACTTC
abundance: .; j_gene: TRBJ1-2; v_gene: TRBV5-1; d_gene: TRBD1; CDR3aa: CASSLALTGPNYGYTF; CDR3nt: TGCGCCAGCAGCTTGGCTCTGACAGGGCCTAACTATGGCTACACCTTC
abundance: once; j_gene: TRBJ2-3; v_gene: TRBV5-1; d_gene: TRBD2; CDR3aa: CASSLAGSSGWNTDTQYF; CDR3nt: TGCGCCAGCAGCTTGGCCGGGTCTAGCGGCTGGAACACAGATACGCAGTATTTT
abundance: once; j_gene: TRBJ1-4; v_gene: TRBV27; d_gene: TRBD1; CDR3aa: CASRLQGVNEKLFF; CDR3nt: TGTGCCAGCAGACTCCAGGGGGTTAATGAAAAACTGTTTTTT
abundance: .; j_gene: TRBJ1-6; v_gene: TRBV4-1; d_gene: .; CDR3aa: CASSQVDPSPLHF; CDR3nt: TGCGCCAGCAGCCAAGTAGACCCTTCACCCCTCCACTTT
abundance: .; j_gene: TRBJ2-1; v_gene: TRBV29-1; d_gene: TRBD2; CDR3aa: CSVGTSGSSWNEQFF; CDR3nt: TGCAGCGTGGGAACAAGCGGGAGTTCCTGGAATGAGCAGTTCTTC
abundance: .; j_gene: TRBJ2-2; v_gene: TRBV4-3; d_gene: .; CDR3aa: CASSQEHRANTGELFF; CDR3nt: TGCGCCAGCAGCCAAGAGCACAGGGCGAACACCGGGGAGCTGTTTTTT
abundance: .; j_gene: TRBJ2-1; v_gene: TRBV27; d_gene: .; CDR3aa: CASSSSGAGEALLRYNEQFF; CDR3nt: TGTGCCAGCAGTTCCTCCGGGGCAGGGGAGGCCTTATTGAGGTACAATGAGCAGTTCTTC
abundance: .; j_gene: TRBJ2-3; v_gene: TRBV7-6; d_gene: TRBD2; CDR3aa: CASSIKRESVDTQYF; CDR3nt: TGTGCCAGCAGCATAAAGCGGGAGAGTGTAGATACGCAGTATTTT
abundance: .; j_gene: TRBJ2-1; v_gene: TRBV27; d_gene: .; CDR3aa: CASSFGSIAAWENNEQFF; CDR3nt: TGTGCCAGCAGTTTCGGCTCGATAGCGGCCTGGGAGAACAATGAGCAGTTCTTC
abundance: once; j_gene: TRBJ1-1; v_gene: TRBV6-5; d_gene: .; CDR3aa: CASSYTGNTEAFF; CDR3nt: TGTGCCAGCAGTTACACGGGGAACACTGAAGCTTTCTTT
abundance: .; j_gene: TRBJ1-6; v_gene: TRBV4-2; d_gene: .; CDR3aa: CASSQPLLDSPLHF; CDR3nt: TGTGCCAGCAGCCAACCCCTCCTGGATTCACCCCTCCACTTT
abundance: .; j_gene: TRBJ2-7; v_gene: TRBV6-6; d_gene: TRBD1; CDR3aa: CASSTTGGAAYEQYF; CDR3nt: TGTGCCAGCAGCACGACAGGGGGAGCAGCGTACGAGCAGTACTTC
abundance: .; j_gene: TRBJ1-1; v_gene: TRBV19; d_gene: .; CDR3aa: CASSRSSGNTEAFF; CDR3nt: TGTGCCAGTAGTCGCAGTTCTGGGAACACTGAAGCTTTCTTT
abundance: .; j_gene: TRBJ1-6; v_gene: TRBV5-1; d_gene: .; CDR3aa: CASRGQLNSPLHF; CDR3nt: TGCGCCAGCAGAGGACAGTTAAATTCACCCCTCCACTTT
abundance: .; j_gene: TRBJ2-1; v_gene: TRBV5-1; d_gene: TRBD2; CDR3aa: CASSLISGSGVNEQFF; CDR3nt: TGCGCCAGCAGCTTGATTAGCGGGAGCGGAGTCAATGAGCAGTTCTTC
abundance: .; j_gene: TRBJ2-7; v_gene: TRBV11-3; d_gene: .; CDR3aa: CASSLPGHGEQYF; CDR3nt: TGTGCCAGCAGCTTACCAGGGCACGGCGAGCAGTACTTC
abundance: .; j_gene: TRBJ2-1; v_gene: TRBV5-1; d_gene: TRBD2; CDR3aa: CASSPTSGPNEQFF; CDR3nt: TGCGCCAGCAGCCCGACTAGCGGGCCCAATGAGCAGTTCTTC
abundance: .; j_gene: TRBJ1-4; v_gene: TRBV27; d_gene: .; CDR3aa: CASSPRRTFNEKLFF; CDR3nt: TGTGCCAGCAGTCCCAGACGTACCTTTAATGAAAAACTGTTTTTT
abundance: .; j_gene: TRBJ2-4; v_gene: TRBV30; d_gene: .; CDR3aa: CAWSVSLAKNIQYF; CDR3nt: TGTGCCTGGAGTGTAAGTCTAGCCAAAAACATTCAGTACTTC
abundance: .; j_gene: TRBJ2-5; v_gene: TRBV5-1; d_gene: .; CDR3aa: CASSLGPVGETQYF; CDR3nt: TGCGCCAGCAGCTTGGGGCCCGTGGGGGAGACCCAGTACTTC
abundance: .; j_gene: TRBJ2-1; v_gene: TRBV6-1; d_gene: TRBD2; CDR3aa: CASSLAGGGNEQFF; CDR3nt: TGTGCCAGCAGCCTAGCGGGAGGAGGTAATGAGCAGTTCTTC
abundance: .; j_gene: TRBJ2-7; v_gene: TRBV19; d_gene: .; CDR3aa: CASSIVPAAEWYF; CDR3nt: TGTGCCAGTAGTATAGTCCCCGCGGCGGAATGGTACTTC
abundance: .; j_gene: TRBJ2-1; v_gene: TRBV10-3; d_gene: .; CDR3aa: CAISESSRSQYNEQFF; CDR3nt: TGTGCCATCAGTGAGTCCTCGCGTAGCCAATACAATGAGCAGTTCTTC
abundance: .; j_gene: TRBJ2-5; v_gene: TRBV18; d_gene: .; CDR3aa: CASSPPYGQETQYF; CDR3nt: TGTGCCAGCTCACCACCCTACGGACAAGAGACCCAGTACTTC
abundance: .; j_gene: TRBJ2-7; v_gene: TRBV2; d_gene: TRBD1; CDR3aa: CASMTRDRAHEQYF; CDR3nt: TGTGCCAGCATGACCCGGGACAGGGCCCACGAGCAGTACTTC
abundance: .; j_gene: TRBJ2-5; v_gene: TRBV7-9; d_gene: TRBD2; CDR3aa: CASSSASGIGETQYF; CDR3nt: TGTGCCAGCAGCTCGGCTAGCGGGATTGGAGAGACCCAGTACTTC
abundance: .; j_gene: TRBJ2-7; v_gene: TRBV5-4; d_gene: TRBD2; CDR3aa: CASSPPGLAGSEQYF; CDR3nt: TGTGCCAGCAGCCCTCCGGGACTAGCTGGTTCCGAGCAGTACTTC
abundance: .; j_gene: TRBJ2-5; v_gene: TRBV6-5; d_gene: .; CDR3aa: CATRRGPVGETQYF; CDR3nt: TGTGCCACAAGACGGGGGCCCGTAGGAGAGACCCAGTACTTC
abundance: .; j_gene: TRBJ2-7; v_gene: TRBV7-2; d_gene: .; CDR3aa: CASSPSGVMVYEQYF; CDR3nt: TGTGCCAGCAGCCCAAGTGGGGTGATGGTCTACGAGCAGTACTTC
abundance: .; j_gene: TRBJ1-1; v_gene: TRBV15; d_gene: .; CDR3aa: CATSRDRQIPEAFF; CDR3nt: TGTGCCACCAGCAGAGATAGGCAGATTCCTGAAGCTTTCTTT